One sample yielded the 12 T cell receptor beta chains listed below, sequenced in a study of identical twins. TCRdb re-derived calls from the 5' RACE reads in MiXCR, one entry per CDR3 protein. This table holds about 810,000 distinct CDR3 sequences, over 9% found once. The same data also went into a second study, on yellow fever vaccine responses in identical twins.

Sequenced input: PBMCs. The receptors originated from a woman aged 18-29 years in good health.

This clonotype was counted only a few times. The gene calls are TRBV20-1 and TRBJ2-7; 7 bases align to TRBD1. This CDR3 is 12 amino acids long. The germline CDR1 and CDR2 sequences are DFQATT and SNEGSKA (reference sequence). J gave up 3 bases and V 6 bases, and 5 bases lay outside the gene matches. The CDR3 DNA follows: TGCAGTGCCCGACAGGGAATCTACGAGCAGTACTTC. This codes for CSARQGIYEQYF.

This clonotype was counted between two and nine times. The CDR3 DNA sequence: TGCGCCAGCAGCTACCAGGGGGCGGGGGAGCAGTACTTC. It translates to CASSYQGAGEQYF. The V gene is TRBV5-1, the J gene TRBJ2-7; 8 bases line up with TRBD1. This CDR3 region has 13 residues. Germline lookup yields CDR1 SGHRS and CDR2 YFSETQ. The J segment lost 7 bases and the V segment lost 3 bases, leaving 6 bases of the junction unmatched.

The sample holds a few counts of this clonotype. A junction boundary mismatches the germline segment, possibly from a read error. CDR3 sequence: CASIEGLGLLNNEQFF. CDR3 sequence (DNA): TGTGCCAGCATTGAAGGGCTAGGGCTCCTCAATAATGAGCAGTTCTTC. V gene TRBV2 combines with J gene TRBJ2-1, with D unclear. The germline V gene has CDR1 SNHLY and CDR2 FYNNEI. The CDR3 contains 16 residues.

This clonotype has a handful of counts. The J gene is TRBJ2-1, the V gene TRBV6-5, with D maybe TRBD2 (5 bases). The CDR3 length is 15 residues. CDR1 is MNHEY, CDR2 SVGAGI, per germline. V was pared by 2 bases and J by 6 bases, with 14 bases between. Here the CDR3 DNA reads TGTGCCAGCAGTTACGCTTCAGCGAGCGGCAATGAGCAGTTCTTC. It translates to CASSYASASGNEQFF.

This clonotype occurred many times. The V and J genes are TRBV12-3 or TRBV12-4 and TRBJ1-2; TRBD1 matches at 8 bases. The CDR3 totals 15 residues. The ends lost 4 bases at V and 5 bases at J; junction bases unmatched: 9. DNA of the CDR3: TGTGCCAGCAGTTACGGACAGGGAGGAATTTATGGCTACACCTTC. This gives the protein CASSYGQGGIYGYTF.

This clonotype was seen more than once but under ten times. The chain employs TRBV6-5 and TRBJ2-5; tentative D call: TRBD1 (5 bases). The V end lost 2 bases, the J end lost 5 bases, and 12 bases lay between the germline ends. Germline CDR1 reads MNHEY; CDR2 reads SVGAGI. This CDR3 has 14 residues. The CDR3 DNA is TGTGCCAGCAGTTACGGGGCAGGGATGGAGACCCAGTACTTC. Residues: CASSYGAGMETQYF.

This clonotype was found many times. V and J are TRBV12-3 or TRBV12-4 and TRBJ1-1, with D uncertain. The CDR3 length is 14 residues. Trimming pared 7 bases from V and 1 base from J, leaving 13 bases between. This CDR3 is CASTDGSWNTEAFF. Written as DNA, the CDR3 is TGTGCCAGCACCGACGGCTCATGGAACACTGAAGCTTTCTTT.

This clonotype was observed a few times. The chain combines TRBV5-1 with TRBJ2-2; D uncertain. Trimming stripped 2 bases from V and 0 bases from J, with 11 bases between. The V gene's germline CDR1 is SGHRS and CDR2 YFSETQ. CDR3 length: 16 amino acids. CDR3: CASSLVGLANTGELFF. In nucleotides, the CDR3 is TGCGCCAGCAGCTTAGTTGGCCTCGCGAACACCGGGGAGCTGTTTTTT.

CDR3: CASSPPLLASLYEQYF. The CDR3 region has the DNA TGTGCCAGCAGCCCTCCCCTACTAGCGAGCCTCTACGAGCAGTACTTC. The V call is TRBV28, the J call TRBJ2-7, with TRBD2 matching 7 bases. This CDR3 contains 16 residues. CDR1 MDHEN and CDR2 SYDVKM come from the germline V gene. J gave up 3 bases and V 6 bases, and 14 bases lay outside the gene matches.

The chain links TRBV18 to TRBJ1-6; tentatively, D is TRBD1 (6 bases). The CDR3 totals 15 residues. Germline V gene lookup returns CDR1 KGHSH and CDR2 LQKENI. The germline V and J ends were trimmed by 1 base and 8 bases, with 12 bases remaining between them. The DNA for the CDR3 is TGTGCCAGCTCACCACGGAGGGGGGCGGATTCACCCCTCCACTTT. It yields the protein CASSPRRGADSPLHF.

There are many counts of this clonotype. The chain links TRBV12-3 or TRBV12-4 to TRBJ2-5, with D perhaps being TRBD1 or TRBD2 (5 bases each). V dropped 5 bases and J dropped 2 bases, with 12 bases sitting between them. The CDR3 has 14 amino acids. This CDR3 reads CASSQGTAQETQYF. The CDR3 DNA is TGTGCCAGCAGTCAAGGGACCGCGCAAGAGACCCAGTACTTC.

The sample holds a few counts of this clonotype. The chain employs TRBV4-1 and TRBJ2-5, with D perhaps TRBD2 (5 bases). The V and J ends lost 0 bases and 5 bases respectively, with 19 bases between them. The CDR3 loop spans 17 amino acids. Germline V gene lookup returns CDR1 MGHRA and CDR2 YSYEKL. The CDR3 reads CASSQDREVKTRETQYF. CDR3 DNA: TGCGCCAGCAGCCAAGATCGGGAAGTCAAAACGAGGGAGACCCAGTACTTC.